The text below deals with one T cell receptor beta chain. The germline CDR1 and CDR2 sequences are SGHAT and FQNNGV. Trimming removed 4 bases at V and 3 bases at J, with 15 bases between. This CDR3 comprises 15 residues. This sample was taken from a study of T cell changes during pregnancy in multiple sclerosis. Produced via immunoSEQ multiplex PCR; TCRdb's table is partial and in-frame only. The sample carries about 33,000 clones, over 80% recorded once. Sequences were derived from CD4+ T cells from peripheral blood mononuclear cells, sampled in the third trimester of pregnancy. This receptor was identified in a female donor in good health, enrolled as a control in a pregnancy study. The chain combines TRBV11-2 with TRBJ1-1, with D hard to call. The CDR3 coding sequence is TGTGCCAGCAGCTCTGGAGGAGGCTGGGACACTGAAGCTTTCTTT. Translation gives CASSSGGGWDTEAFF. Based on the CDR3 plus reference TRBV11-2 and TRBJ1-1, the full variable domain is EAGVAQSPRYKIIEKRQSVAFWCNPISGHATLYWYQQILGQGPKLLIQFQNNGVVDDSQLPKDRFSAERLKGVDSTLKIQPAKLEDSAVYLCASSSGGGWDTEAFFGQGTRLTVV.